This T cell receptor beta chain is from a study of technical replicates of blood from a few donors (dated by TCRdb to the late 2010s). There are 13 amino acids in the CDR3, from cysteine to phenylalanine inclusive. Only CDR3 DNA remains: 39 bases, in frame from the first base. Clipping removes 3 bases from V and 2 bases from J, with 1 as the unmatched junction base count. The germline V gene (reference sequence) gives CDR1 as SGHNT and CDR2 as YYREEE. Preparation of the library involved the immunoSEQ multiplex PCR assay. TCRdb retrieved this table from immuneACCESS and kept in-frame rearrangements only. Not all clones are present; in checked studies, unresolved V genes account for under half, and no reason is known for the remainder. The sample table holds 70,000 or so clones, of which over 95% were seen once. Approximately 0.2% of the sample belongs to the ten largest clones. A note on this clone: Its antigen is not yet known. Base quality data are lacking; no much larger clone is found one base away.

The sample was T cells isolated from PBMCs. The V gene is TRBV5-4 and the J gene is TRBJ2-7, with 8 central nucleotides matching TRBD2. This TCR was recovered from a human donor in good health. The CDR3 corresponds to CASSYGGAYEQYF. The DNA reads TGTGCCAGCAGCTACGGGGGGGCCTACGAGCAGTACTTC.